This TCR beta chain derives from a study of T cell changes during pregnancy in multiple sclerosis. The repertoire was sequenced with immunoSEQ multiplex PCR; TCRdb's copy has only in-frame clones and lacks some. This table has some 70,000 clones, approximately 92% appearing once. Material: CD8+ T cells from peripheral blood mononuclear cells, obtained in the third trimester of pregnancy. The receptor was derived from a female donor in good health, enrolled as a control in a pregnancy study.

CDR3 loop: CASSQDSLEQYF. The CDR3 DNA reads as TGTGCCAGCTCTCAAGACAGCCTCGAGCAGTACTTC. V and J are TRBV18 and TRBJ2-7; tentatively, D is TRBD1 (5 bases). Germline V CDR1 and CDR2: KGHSH, LQKENI. Trimming removed 6 bases from V and 6 bases from J, with 12 bases in between. The CDR3 is 12 amino acids.